The T cell receptor beta chain under discussion was sequenced for a study of tumor-infiltrating lymphocytes in primary liver carcinoma. Co-extraction of both nucleic acids (RNA and DNA) used about 18-31 mg of unsorted bulk tissue. This clonotype is judged medium-sized. V lost 4 bases to trimming and J lost 0 bases; unmatched junction nucleotides: 10. Looked up from germline, CDR1 is LGHNA and CDR2 is YNFKEQ. CDR3 length: 17 residues. The investigators made TCR beta cDNA from around 540 ng total RNA, using a constant-region primer. Slightly modified ARM-PCR served as the procedure for the TCR beta libraries. These libraries came from three rounds of nested multiplex PCR. The study ran its first two PCR rounds for roughly 11 cycles each, using TRBV1-TRBV30 forward primers and a C-beta reverse primer. MiXCR was run by TCRdb on the multiplex PCR reads, yielding one entry per CDR3 protein. Of about 100,000 distinct CDR3 sequences in the sample, about 62% are singletons; the top ten hold 12%.

The TCR comes from a woman aged 55-69 years with primary liver carcinoma and hepatitis B virus infection. The chain uses TRBV4-2 and TRBJ2-5; 8 bases fit TRBD2. The sample comprised liver tumor tissue from sampling region 2. The subset denotes: tumor region T2, inferior pole. The DNA for the CDR3 is TGTGCCAGCAGCCGGTCGTGGGGGCGGGAGGACCAAGAGACCCAGTACTTC. This translates into CASSRSWGREDQETQYF.